The sequence of this T cell receptor beta chain was determined in a study of T-cell memory formation after mild COVID-19. Amplification by 5'RACE using constant-segment primers produced TCR alpha and TCR beta cDNA libraries that carried sample barcodes and UMIs. MiXCR, run by TCRdb on the 5' RACE reads, gives a single entry per CDR3 protein. The sample lists 550,000 to 600,000 distinct CDR3 sequences, about 20% occurring once. This CDR3 is 15 amino acids long. The germline V gene encodes CDR1 SEHNR and CDR2 FQNEAQ (reference sequence). Trimming shortened V by 5 bases and J by 2 bases, and 15 bases separated the two germline ends.

The chain joins TRBV7-9 to TRBJ2-5; D unclear. This receptor was obtained from an adult woman who had mild COVID-19 (a few samples of this study predate the infection). Cell type and time point are not known. Sequenced material: PBMCs or a T cell subset sorted from them (not recorded which). CDR3 coding DNA: TGTGCCAGCAGCCCCGGGCCGGCGGAACAAGAGACCCAGTACTTC. This codes for CASSPGPAEQETQYF.